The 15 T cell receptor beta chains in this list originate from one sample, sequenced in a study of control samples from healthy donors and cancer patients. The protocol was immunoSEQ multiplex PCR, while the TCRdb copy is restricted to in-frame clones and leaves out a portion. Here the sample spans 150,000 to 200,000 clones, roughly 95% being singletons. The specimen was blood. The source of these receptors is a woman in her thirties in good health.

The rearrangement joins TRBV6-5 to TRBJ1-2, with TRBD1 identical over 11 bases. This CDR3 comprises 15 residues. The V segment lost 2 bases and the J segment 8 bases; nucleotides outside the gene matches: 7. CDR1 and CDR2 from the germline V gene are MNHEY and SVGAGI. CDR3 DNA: TGTGCCAGCAGTTACGCTGGGACAGGGGGAGGAGGCTACACCTTC. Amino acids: CASSYAGTGGGGYTF.

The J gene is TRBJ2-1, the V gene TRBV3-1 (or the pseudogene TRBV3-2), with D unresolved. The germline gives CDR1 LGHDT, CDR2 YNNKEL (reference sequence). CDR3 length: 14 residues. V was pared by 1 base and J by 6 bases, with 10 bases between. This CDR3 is CASSQGTLRNEQFF. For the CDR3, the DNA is TGTGCCAGCAGCCAAGGAACTCTTCGCAATGAGCAGTTCTTC.

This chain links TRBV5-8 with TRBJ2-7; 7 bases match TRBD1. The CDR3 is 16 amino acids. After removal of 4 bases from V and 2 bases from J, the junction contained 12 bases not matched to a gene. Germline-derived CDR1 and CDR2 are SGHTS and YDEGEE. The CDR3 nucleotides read TGTGCCAGCAGCCCAAAAACCGGGACAGAGGCCTACGAGCAGTACTTC. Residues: CASSPKTGTEAYEQYF.

CDR3 bases: TGTGCCAGCAGCTCCCGGACAACCGGCAACACTGAAGCTTTCTTT. This sequence encodes CASSSRTTGNTEAFF. This rearrangement joins TRBV5-6 to TRBJ1-1; the D gene is possibly TRBD1 (5 bases). CDR1 is SGHDT and CDR2 is YYEEEE in the germline V gene. The CDR3 runs to 15 residues. Trimming cost V 3 bases and J 2 bases, with 14 bases left between them.

CDR3 nucleotides: TGTGCCAGCAGCAAGGGGGGGAACAGAAATTCACCCCTCCACTTT. It codes for CASSKGGNRNSPLHF. J is TRBJ1-6 and V is TRBV3-1 (or the pseudogene TRBV3-2), with TRBD1 as a possible D gene (6 bases). V shed 5 bases and J shed 7 bases, with 15 bases lying between them. CDR1 is LGHDT, CDR2 YNNKEL, per germline (reference sequence). The CDR3 has 15 amino acids.

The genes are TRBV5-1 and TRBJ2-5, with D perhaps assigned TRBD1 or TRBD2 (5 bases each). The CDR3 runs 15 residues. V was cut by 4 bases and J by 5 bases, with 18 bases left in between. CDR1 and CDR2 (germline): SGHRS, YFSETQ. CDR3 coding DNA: TGCGCCAGCAGCCAGGGACGGACCCCCGGGGAGACCCAGTACTTC. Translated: CASSQGRTPGETQYF.

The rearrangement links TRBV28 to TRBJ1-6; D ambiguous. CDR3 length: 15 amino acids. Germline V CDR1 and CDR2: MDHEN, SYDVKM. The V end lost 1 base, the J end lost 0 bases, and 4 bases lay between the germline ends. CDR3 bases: TGTGCCAGCAGTTTATATGGCTCCTATAATTCACCCCTCCACTTT. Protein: CASSLYGSYNSPLHF.

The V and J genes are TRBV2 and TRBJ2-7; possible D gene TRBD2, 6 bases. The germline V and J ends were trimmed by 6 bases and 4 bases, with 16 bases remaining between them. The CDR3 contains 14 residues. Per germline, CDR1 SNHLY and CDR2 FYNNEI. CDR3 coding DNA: TGTGCCAGCAGCGCCTCGGGACTTTCATACGAGCAGTACTTC. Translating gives CASSASGLSYEQYF.

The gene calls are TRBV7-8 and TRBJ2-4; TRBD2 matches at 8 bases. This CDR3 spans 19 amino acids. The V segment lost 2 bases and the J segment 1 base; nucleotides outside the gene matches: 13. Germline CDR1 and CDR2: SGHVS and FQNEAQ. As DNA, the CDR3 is TGTGCCAGCAGCTTATTCGGGCGGTTTCCTAGCGGGGCCAAAAACATTCAGTACTTC. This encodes CASSLFGRFPSGAKNIQYF.

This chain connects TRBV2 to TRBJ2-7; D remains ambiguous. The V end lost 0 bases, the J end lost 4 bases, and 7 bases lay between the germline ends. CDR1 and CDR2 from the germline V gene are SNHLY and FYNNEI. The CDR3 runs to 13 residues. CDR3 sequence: CASSEAFYYEQYF. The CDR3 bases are TGTGCCAGCAGTGAAGCATTTTATTACGAGCAGTACTTC.

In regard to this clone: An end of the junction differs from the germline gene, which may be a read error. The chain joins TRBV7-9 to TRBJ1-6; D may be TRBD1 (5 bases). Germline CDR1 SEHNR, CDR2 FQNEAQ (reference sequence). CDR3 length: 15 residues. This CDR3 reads CASSRVLGVNSPPHF. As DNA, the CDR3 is TGTGCCAGCAGCCGCGTTTTGGGGGTTAATTCACCCCCCCACTTT.

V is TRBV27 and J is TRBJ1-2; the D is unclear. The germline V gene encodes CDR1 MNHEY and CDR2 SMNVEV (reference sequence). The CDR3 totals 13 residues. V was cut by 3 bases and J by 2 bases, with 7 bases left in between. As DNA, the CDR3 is TGTGCCAGCAGTTTCTCAGTCAACTATGGCTACACCTTC. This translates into CASSFSVNYGYTF.

Here the CDR3 reads CASSFRGQGPTNEKLFF. The CDR3 DNA is TGTGCCAGCAGTTTCAGGGGACAGGGTCCAACTAATGAAAAACTGTTTTTT. V and J are TRBV28 and TRBJ1-4; 9 positions agree with TRBD1. CDR1 MDHEN and CDR2 SYDVKM come from the germline V gene. The V and J ends lost 3 bases and 0 bases, in that order; junction bases with no gene match: 5. The CDR3 loop spans 17 amino acids.

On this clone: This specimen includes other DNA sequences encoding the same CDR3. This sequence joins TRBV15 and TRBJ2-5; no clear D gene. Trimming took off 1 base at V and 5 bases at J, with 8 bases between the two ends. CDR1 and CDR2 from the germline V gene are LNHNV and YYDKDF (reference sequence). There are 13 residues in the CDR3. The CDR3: CATSRVGWETQYF. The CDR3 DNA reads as TGTGCCACCAGCAGAGTTGGGTGGGAGACCCAGTACTTC.

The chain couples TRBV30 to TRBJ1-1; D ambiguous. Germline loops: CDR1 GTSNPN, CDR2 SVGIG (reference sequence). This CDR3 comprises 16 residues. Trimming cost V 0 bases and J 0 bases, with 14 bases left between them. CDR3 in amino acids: CAWSVLLGFMNTEAFF. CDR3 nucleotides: TGTGCCTGGAGTGTGCTGCTAGGGTTTATGAACACTGAAGCTTTCTTT.